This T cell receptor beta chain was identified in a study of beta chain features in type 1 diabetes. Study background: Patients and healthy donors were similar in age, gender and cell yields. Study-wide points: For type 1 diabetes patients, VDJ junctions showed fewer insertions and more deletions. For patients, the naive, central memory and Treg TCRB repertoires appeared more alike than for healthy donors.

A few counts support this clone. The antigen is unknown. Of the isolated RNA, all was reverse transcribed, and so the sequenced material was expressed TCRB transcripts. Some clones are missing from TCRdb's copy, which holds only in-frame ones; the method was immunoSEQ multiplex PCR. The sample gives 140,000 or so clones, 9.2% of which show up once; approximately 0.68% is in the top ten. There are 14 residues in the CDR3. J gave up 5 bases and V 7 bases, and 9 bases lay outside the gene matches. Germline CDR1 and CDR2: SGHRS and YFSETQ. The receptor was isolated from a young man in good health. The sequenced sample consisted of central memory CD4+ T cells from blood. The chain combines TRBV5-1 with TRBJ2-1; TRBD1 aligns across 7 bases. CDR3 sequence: CASYLQGLDNEQFF. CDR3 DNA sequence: TGCGCCAGCTATTTACAGGGGCTTGACAATGAGCAGTTCTTC.